This TCR beta chain was sequenced during a study of blood T cells in healthy people across ages. Individuals who donated were healthy Caucasians from Russia aged roughly 6 to 90. A second PCR, run for roughly 7 to 11 cycles, used a sample-barcoded 5' primer plus a J-beta primer mix. Per sample, CDR3-containing paired-end reads numbered at least 2.5 million. MiXCR was run by TCRdb on the 5' RACE reads, yielding one entry per CDR3 protein. There are about 800,000 distinct CDR3 sequences in the sample; over 45% occur only once, and 20% to 25% lies in the top ten. V lost 6 bases to trimming and J lost 9 bases, with 15 bases between them. Germline V gene sequence: CDR1 MDHEN, CDR2 SYDVKM. The CDR3 extends over 13 amino acids.

The chain links TRBV28 to TRBJ2-1; D may be TRBD1 or TRBD2 (7 bases each). What was sequenced was blood. This receptor was taken from a man aged 25 to 40 in good health. In DNA, the CDR3 is TGTGCCAGCAGACGACAGGGCGGGGGTGAGCAGTTCTTC. This encodes CASRRQGGGEQFF.